This is a list of T cell receptor beta chains from one sample in a study of spatial heterogeneity in lung cancer. TCRdb re-derived calls from the 5' RACE reads in MiXCR, one entry per CDR3 protein. The repertoire consists of 2,000 to 3,000 distinct CDR3 sequences, with approximately 7.6% occurring once and the leading ten covering about 25%. Sequences were derived from lung tumor tissue, sampled at surgery. The source is a male donor with early-stage non-small cell lung cancer. CDR3s include the opening cysteine and the closing phenylalanine or tryptophan. Where a row states a size, it is once, few, many or the class of an expanded clone; other rows omit it.

cdr3_aa v_call clone_size j_call
CASSWGTSDNNEQFF TRBV5-1 medium-sized TRBJ2-1
CASSLPGHPYEQYF TRBV5-1 few TRBJ2-7
CASSKMDNGNYEQYF TRBV12-3/TRBV12-4 few TRBJ2-7
CASSLTGTRGKGTQYF TRBV7-6 many TRBJ2-5
CASSFERGAISTGELFF TRBV28 medium-sized TRBJ2-2
CASSLPDTQYF TRBV7-8 large TRBJ2-3
CAISGTPGALTANEKLFF TRBV10-3 many TRBJ1-4
CASSLTEKLFF TRBV7-8 medium-sized TRBJ1-4
CASSYSGVGRYEQYF TRBV6-6 few TRBJ2-7
CASSWDGARETQYF TRBV6-1 medium-sized TRBJ2-5
CASADYDTQYF TRBV10-3 medium-sized TRBJ2-3
CASSLSDSWASYEQYF TRBV28 medium-sized TRBJ2-7
CASSLYGAGANVLTF TRBV5-6 medium-sized TRBJ2-6
CSVVKGSTDTQYF TRBV29-1 medium-sized TRBJ2-3
CASSGGTASGNTIYF TRBV9 . TRBJ1-3
CASKNIAGVYEQYF TRBV6-6 . TRBJ2-7
CASRRTSGGGEQFF TRBV2 medium-sized TRBJ2-1
CAVPGQGATEAFF TRBV28 few TRBJ1-1
CASSYTGTAVGELFF TRBV7-6 medium-sized TRBJ2-2
CATALAGGVETQYF TRBV15 many TRBJ2-5
CASTTSSGANVLTF TRBV6-5 many TRBJ2-6
CVSSAGTANTEAFF TRBV7-6 . TRBJ1-1
CASSLSGIRYEQYF TRBV28 medium-sized TRBJ2-7
CASRDRDTAKNIQYF TRBV2 . TRBJ2-4
CASSLLAGGPYTDTQYF TRBV27 medium-sized TRBJ2-3
CSVVVQGKTYEQYF TRBV29-1 . TRBJ2-7
CSANRLTGEAGELFF TRBV20-1 . TRBJ2-2
CASSRDPGDTQYF TRBV18 medium-sized TRBJ2-3
CASSQGLAGEIEQFF TRBV4-2 medium-sized TRBJ2-1
CASVGVSGQGAFF TRBV2 . TRBJ1-1
CASSWDGNQPQHF TRBV28 medium-sized TRBJ1-5
CASSLGGKAEAFF TRBV7-9 medium-sized TRBJ1-1
CASIENKRLYYGYTF TRBV25-1 many TRBJ1-2
CASSLGRGGRVEQFF TRBV11-2 medium-sized TRBJ2-1
CASSRIGVNVDTQYF TRBV18 medium-sized TRBJ2-3
CASRWQDNTGELFF TRBV6-5 large TRBJ2-2
CASSVGFSGATDTQYF TRBV9 many TRBJ2-3
CASSPQTGVASPLHF TRBV11-2 medium-sized TRBJ1-6
CAIRPGPNYEQYF TRBV10-3 many TRBJ2-7
CASSPTGHSYEQYF TRBV28 . TRBJ2-7
CASSAPAGPHRFF TRBV7-9 few TRBJ2-1
CASSVGGRGLNEQFF TRBV9 many TRBJ2-1
CASSMVGNTIYF TRBV3-1 medium-sized TRBJ1-3
CASSSGTARSTGELFF TRBV12-3/TRBV12-4 many TRBJ2-2
CASNRQGSDTQYF TRBV2 many TRBJ2-3
CASSQGGGLAGSIGELFF TRBV4-3 many TRBJ2-2